This entry lists 28 T cell receptor beta chains sequenced from one sample in a study of T cells after yellow fever vaccination. TCRdb itself ran the 5' RACE reads through MiXCR, one entry per CDR3 protein. The top ten clones hold around 3.4% of a sample with a few hundred thousand distinct CDR3 sequences, around 9.3% of them seen once. The material was CD4+ T cells sorted from PBMCs, obtained 5 days after the yellow fever booster vaccination. All receptors derive from a man between 18 and 29 years old who received the YFV17D yellow fever vaccine.

The table lists this clonotype with a few counts. The J gene is TRBJ1-4, the V gene TRBV5-1; 7 bases are shared with TRBD1. The CDR3 is 17 residues long. The ends lost 1 base at V and 4 bases at J; junction bases unmatched: 10. CDR1 and CDR2 from the germline V gene are SGHRS and YFSETQ. The CDR3 protein is CASSLWYSRGHNEKLFF. The CDR3 coding sequence is TGCGCCAGCAGCTTGTGGTACAGTAGGGGGCATAATGAAAAACTGTTTTTT.

The J gene is TRBJ2-1, the V gene TRBV27; the match to TRBD2 covers 8 bases. The CDR3 has 16 amino acids. Trimming removed 5 bases from V and 6 bases from J; junction bases left unmatched: 12. Germline CDR1 and CDR2: MNHEY and SMNVEV (reference sequence). For the CDR3, the DNA is TGTGCCAGCAGTCCTCACCCAGGAGGACTAGCCAATGAGCAGTTCTTC. It codes for CASSPHPGGLANEQFF.

The chain employs TRBV5-1 and TRBJ2-6, with no clear D. Germline V gene data show CDR1 as SGHRS and CDR2 as YFSETQ. Trimming removed 3 bases at V and 0 bases at J, with 10 bases between. CDR3 length equals 16 residues. The CDR3 nucleotides read TGCGCCAGCAGCTCCCCCGCAGGCTCTGGGGCCAACGTCCTGACTTTC. It specifies CASSSPAGSGANVLTF.

J is TRBJ1-1 and V is TRBV10-3; D possibly corresponds to TRBD1 (5 bases). Deletions cut 9 bases from V and 2 bases from J, with 7 bases between. The CDR3 consists of 11 residues. Germline CDR1 and CDR2: ENHRY and SYGVKD. The CDR3 reads CAMRDNTEAFF. The DNA for the CDR3 is TGTGCCATGAGGGACAACACTGAAGCTTTCTTT.

The V call is TRBV5-1, the J call TRBJ2-7; D may be TRBD1 (6 bases). The CDR3 is made up of 16 amino acids. Germline CDR1 is SGHRS and CDR2 is YFSETQ. Trimming took 3 bases from V and 1 from J, leaving 17 bases between them. Here the CDR3 reads CASSSGTLTGSYEQYF. CDR3 nucleotides: TGCGCCAGCAGCTCCGGGACCCTTACAGGGTCCTACGAGCAGTACTTC.

V usage is TRBV19 and J usage is TRBJ1-5; D call uncertain. The germline gives CDR1 LNHDA, CDR2 SQIVND (reference sequence). There are 13 residues in the CDR3. V was clipped by 4 bases and J by 5 bases, with 9 bases between them. As DNA, the CDR3 is TGTGCCAGTAGTAAGAGGCGCGATCAGCCCCAGCATTTT. The encoded protein is CASSKRRDQPQHF.

V is TRBV9 and J is TRBJ2-5; no reliable D call. CDR1 and CDR2 (germline): SGDLS, YYNGEE. Trimming removed 0 bases at V and 10 bases at J, with 10 bases between. The CDR3 has 12 amino acids. The CDR3 nucleotides read TGTGCCAGCAGCGTAGCTAGTGGGGTCCAGTACTTC. The encoded protein is CASSVASGVQYF.

There are a few counts of this clonotype. The gene calls are TRBV20-1 and TRBJ2-2; TRBD1 aligns across 8 bases. The V segment lost 6 bases and the J segment 4 bases; nucleotides outside the gene matches: 10. Looked up from germline, CDR1 is DFQATT and CDR2 is SNEGSKA (reference sequence). The CDR3 has 15 amino acids. CDR3 coding DNA: TGCAGTGCCATTACCGGGACAGGATTCACCGGGGAGCTGTTTTTT. Translation gives CSAITGTGFTGELFF.

This clonotype appeared many times. DNA of the CDR3: TGTGCCAGCAGCCGAAACAAGCGGGATACGCAGTATTTT. This encodes CASSRNKRDTQYF. The rearrangement joins TRBV7-8 to TRBJ2-3, with D tentatively TRBD2 (5 bases). The CDR3 is made up of 13 amino acids. The ends were cut back, 5 bases at V and 6 bases at J, with 12 bases in the middle. Germline-derived CDR1 and CDR2 are SGHVS and FQNEAQ.

The chain uses TRBV12-3 or TRBV12-4 and TRBJ2-3; TRBD1 or TRBD2 may be the D gene (5 bases each). V was cut by 7 bases and J by 4 bases, with 27 bases left in between. The CDR3 is made up of 18 amino acids. In nucleotides, the CDR3 is TGTGCCAGCAACCCCGTACCAGGAGGCCGCCGAGGGGCAGATACGCAGTATTTT. Its protein product is CASNPVPGGRRGADTQYF.

This clonotype was seen a few times. V is TRBV5-6 and J is TRBJ1-5, with D unresolved. Trimming removed 1 base at V and 7 bases at J, with 6 bases between. From germline, CDR1 is SGHDT and CDR2 YYEEEE. The CDR3 totals 12 residues. The CDR3 DNA follows: TGTGCCAGCAGCTTGTTAGAGCAGCCCCAGCATTTT. This encodes CASSLLEQPQHF.

This chain joins TRBV12-3 or TRBV12-4 and TRBJ2-7; D might be TRBD1 (6 bases). The V gene lost 1 base and the J gene lost 10 bases, with 17 bases spanning the gap. The CDR3 extends over 14 amino acids. CDR3 DNA sequence: TGTGCCAGCAGTTTAGGACAGGACCCGGTGGGTCAGTACTTC. It specifies CASSLGQDPVGQYF.

This clonotype has a count of ten or more. The chain combines TRBV5-1 with TRBJ1-5; 9 bases are shared with TRBD1. Germline CDR1 reads SGHRS; CDR2 reads YFSETQ. Trimming removed 3 bases from V and 5 bases from J; junction bases left unmatched: 3. The CDR3 is 14 amino acids. DNA for the CDR3: TGCGCCAGCAGCTCGGGACAGGGTGATCAGCCCCAGCATTTT. It is translated as CASSSGQGDQPQHF.

This clonotype has just a few counts. The V and J genes are TRBV19 and TRBJ2-5, with D unclear. V lost 6 bases, J lost 6 bases, and 5 bases lay in between. Looked up from germline, CDR1 is LNHDA and CDR2 is SQIVND (reference sequence). The CDR3 contains 10 residues. CDR3 amino acids: CASRFQTQYF. The DNA for the CDR3 is TGTGCCAGTAGATTCCAGACCCAGTACTTC.

The table lists this clonotype with many counts. This chain links TRBV6-6 with TRBJ1-3; D uncertain. Germline V gene sequence: CDR1 MNHNY, CDR2 SVGAGI (reference sequence). This CDR3 region has 13 residues. Trimming shortened V by 6 bases and J by 0 bases, and 6 bases separated the two germline ends. The CDR3 DNA sequence: TGTGCCAGCAGCCCACGCTCTGGAAACACCATATATTTT. Its translation is CASSPRSGNTIYF.

The chain links TRBV20-1 to TRBJ1-5; D perhaps matches TRBD1 (6 bases). Germline-derived CDR1 and CDR2 are DFQATT and SNEGSKA (reference sequence). The V end lost 1 base, the J end lost 7 bases, and 14 bases lay between the germline ends. The CDR3 runs 14 residues. CDR3 nucleotides: TGCAGTGCTAGAGGGGGGGGCGTAGAACAGCCCCAGCATTTT. As protein: CSARGGGVEQPQHF.

There are a few counts of this clonotype. This sequence joins TRBV7-2 and TRBJ1-2, with 8 bases that match TRBD1. The CDR3 has 15 amino acids. Germline lookup yields CDR1 SGHTA and CDR2 FQGNSA. With V trimmed by 5 bases and J by 5 bases, 10 bases remained unmatched. This CDR3 is CASSPRQGSWYGYTF. CDR3 in DNA: TGTGCCAGCAGCCCGCGACAGGGGAGCTGGTATGGCTACACCTTC.

This clonotype was detected only a few times. This chain joins TRBV6-6 and TRBJ2-1; 11 positions match TRBD2. V was clipped by 6 bases and J by 13 bases; unmatched bases: 14. Germline loops: CDR1 MNHNY, CDR2 SVGAGI (reference sequence). The CDR3 covers 15 residues. CDR3 sequence: CASSLTSGALHLQFF. As DNA, the CDR3 is TGTGCCAGCAGCTTGACTAGCGGGGCCCTTCATTTACAGTTCTTC.

This chain uses TRBV7-2 with TRBJ2-2, with 8 positions matching TRBD2. This CDR3 contains 16 residues. Germline CDR1 is SGHTA and CDR2 is FQGNSA. V lost 1 base, J lost 6 bases, and 7 bases stayed unmatched. CDR3 region: CASSLVAGLVSGELFF. CDR3 sequence (DNA): TGTGCCAGCAGCTTAGTAGCGGGACTAGTGTCCGGGGAGCTGTTTTTT.

This clonotype has at least ten counts. The V gene is TRBV2, the J gene TRBJ2-5; unclear D gene. V was clipped by 4 bases and J by 5 bases, with 8 bases between them. This CDR3 has 12 amino acids. Germline V gene sequence: CDR1 SNHLY, CDR2 FYNNEI. CDR3 protein: CASSALRETQYF. The DNA of the CDR3 is TGTGCCAGCAGTGCCTTACGGGAGACCCAGTACTTC.

V and J are TRBV10-3 and TRBJ1-2; TRBD1 is a possible D gene (6 bases). CDR3 length equals 14 residues. Germline CDR1 ENHRY, CDR2 SYGVKD. Trimming left V 10 bases short and J 3 bases short, with 18 bases between. The CDR3 loop is CATKGGAGDYGYTF. The CDR3 DNA is TGTGCCACCAAGGGAGGGGCAGGGGACTATGGCTACACCTTC.

The V call is TRBV18, the J call TRBJ2-5; possibly TRBD1 or TRBD2 for D (5 bases each). The CDR3 loop spans 12 amino acids. CDR1 is KGHSH, CDR2 LQKENI, per germline. Trimming took off 8 bases at V and 2 bases at J, with 9 bases between the two ends. The CDR3 region has the DNA TGTGCCAGCCTCAGGGAGCAAGAGACCCAGTACTTC. Residues: CASLREQETQYF.

This chain joins TRBV4-1 and TRBJ1-6, with unresolved D. The CDR3 consists of 15 residues. Germline V CDR1 and CDR2: MGHRA, YSYEKL. The V end was cut by 0 bases, the J end by 6 bases, with 9 bases between. The chain's CDR3 is CASSQDGVINSPLHF. The CDR3 DNA reads as TGCGCCAGCAGCCAAGACGGGGTCATTAATTCACCCCTCCACTTT.

The V call is TRBV20-1, the J call TRBJ2-1, with D possibly being TRBD1 or TRBD2 (5 bases each). The CDR3 contains 13 residues. V was pared by 6 bases and J by 2 bases, with 11 bases between. The germline V gene encodes CDR1 DFQATT and CDR2 SNEGSKA (reference sequence). This CDR3 is CSAPEGPYNEQFF. In DNA, the CDR3 is TGCAGTGCCCCCGAGGGGCCCTACAATGAGCAGTTCTTC.

This clonotype has only a few counts. The rearrangement links TRBV19 to TRBJ1-2; TRBD1 agrees at 10 bases. The germline V gene encodes CDR1 LNHDA and CDR2 SQIVND (reference sequence). V trimming: 10 bases; J trimming: 4 bases; junction bases outside the gene matches: 9. This CDR3 region has 14 residues. The CDR3 DNA is TGTGCCACCCGGGACAGGGGAACATCCTATGGCTACACCTTC. It is translated as CATRDRGTSYGYTF.

The V call is TRBV7-3, the J call TRBJ2-6; D is unclear. V lost 5 bases to trimming and J lost 1 base, with 9 bases between them. The germline V gene encodes CDR1 SGHTA and CDR2 FQGTGA. CDR3 length equals 15 residues. The CDR3: CASSPQPSGANVLTF. The CDR3 DNA sequence: TGTGCCAGCAGCCCGCAACCTTCTGGGGCCAACGTCCTGACTTTC.

V usage is TRBV11-1 and J usage is TRBJ2-3; 8 positions match TRBD2. V lost 7 bases, J lost 4 bases, and 4 bases stayed unmatched. Germline assignment: CDR1 SGHAT and CDR2 FQDESV (reference sequence). The CDR3 is made up of 13 amino acids. The CDR3 coding sequence is TGTGCCAGCACCCTGCGGGGGGCAGATACGCAGTATTTT. Protein sequence: CASTLRGADTQYF. Based on the CDR3 plus reference TRBV11-1 and TRBJ2-3, the full variable domain is EAEVAQSPRYKITEKSQAVAFWCDPISGHATLYWYRQILGQGPELLVQFQDESVVDDSQLPKDRFSAERLKGVDSTLKIQPAELGDSAMYLCASTLRGADTQYFGPGTRLTVL.

The chain combines TRBV9 with TRBJ1-5; D remains ambiguous. The germline V and J ends were trimmed by 0 bases and 7 bases, with 8 bases remaining between them. This CDR3 region has 13 residues. Germline V lookup: CDR1 SGDLS, CDR2 YYNGEE. CDR3 region: CASSVGWQQPQHF. As DNA, the CDR3 is TGTGCCAGCAGCGTAGGGTGGCAACAGCCCCAGCATTTT.